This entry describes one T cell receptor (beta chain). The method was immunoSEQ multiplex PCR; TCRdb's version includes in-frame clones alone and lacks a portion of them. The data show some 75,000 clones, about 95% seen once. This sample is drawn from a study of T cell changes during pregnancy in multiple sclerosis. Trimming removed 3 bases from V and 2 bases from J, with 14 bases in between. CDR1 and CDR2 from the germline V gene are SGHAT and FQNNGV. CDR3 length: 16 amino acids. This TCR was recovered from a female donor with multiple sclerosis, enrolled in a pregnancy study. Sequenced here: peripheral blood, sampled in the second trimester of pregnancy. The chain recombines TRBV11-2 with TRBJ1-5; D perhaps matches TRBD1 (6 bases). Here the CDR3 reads CASSLGAGRGNQPQHF. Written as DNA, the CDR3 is TGTGCCAGCAGCTTGGGGGCGGGGAGGGGCAATCAGCCCCAGCATTTT.